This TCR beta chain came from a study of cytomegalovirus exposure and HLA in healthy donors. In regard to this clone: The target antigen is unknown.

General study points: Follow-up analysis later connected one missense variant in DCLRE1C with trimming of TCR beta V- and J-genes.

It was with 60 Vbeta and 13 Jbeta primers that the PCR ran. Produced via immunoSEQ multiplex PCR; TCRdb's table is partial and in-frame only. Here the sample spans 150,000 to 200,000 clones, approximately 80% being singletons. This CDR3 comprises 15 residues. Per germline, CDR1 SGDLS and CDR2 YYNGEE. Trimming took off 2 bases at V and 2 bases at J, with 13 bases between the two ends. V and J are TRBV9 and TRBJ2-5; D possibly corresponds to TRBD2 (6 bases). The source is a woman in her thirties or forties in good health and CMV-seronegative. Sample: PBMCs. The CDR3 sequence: CASSVVGGRQETQYF. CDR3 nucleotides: TGTGCCAGCAGCGTCGTGGGAGGTAGGCAAGAGACCCAGTACTTC.